These 12 T cell receptor beta chains were sequenced from one sample in a study of OX40 agonist ivuxolimab in advanced cancers. The method was immunoSEQ multiplex PCR; TCRdb's version includes in-frame clones alone and lacks a portion of them. The data show about 61,000 clones, with about four fifths seen just once and more than 0.4% held by the top ten. Sequencing was performed on CD4+ or CD8+ T cells sorted from blood, taken in a trial of the OX40 agonist ivuxolimab. These receptors were collected from an adult with an advanced solid tumor such as melanoma, head and neck, liver or kidney cancer.

The chain couples TRBV11-2 to TRBJ2-1, with D possibly TRBD2 on 6 matching bases. CDR1 SGHAT and CDR2 FQNNGV come from the germline V gene. The CDR3 covers 15 residues. The ends were cut back, 5 bases at V and 1 base at J, with 12 bases in the middle. The CDR3 DNA follows: TGTGCCAGCAGCCCTCGACTAGTTTCCTACAATGAGCAGTTCTTC. Encoded protein: CASSPRLVSYNEQFF.

V gene TRBV18 combines with J gene TRBJ2-3; perhaps TRBD2 as D (6 bases). V lost 6 bases to trimming and J lost 4 bases, with 11 bases between them. Germline loops: CDR1 KGHSH, CDR2 LQKENI. The CDR3 is 13 amino acids. The CDR3 DNA sequence: TGTGCCAGCTCTCCCTTAGCGGCAGATACGCAGTATTTT. Translation: CASSPLAADTQYF.

The rearrangement joins TRBV19 to TRBJ1-6; 8 bases agree with TRBD1. V dropped 10 bases and J dropped 8; count of bases not matched to a gene: 10. Germline assignment: CDR1 LNHDA and CDR2 SQIVND (reference sequence). The CDR3 has 14 amino acids. The chain's CDR3 is CATSDRDGDSPLHF. The DNA of the CDR3 is TGTGCCACCTCGGACAGGGACGGCGATTCACCCCTCCACTTT.

This clone has a handful of counts. The V call is TRBV5-1, the J call TRBJ1-1; a possible D gene is TRBD1 (5 bases). This CDR3 has 11 residues. In germline, CDR1 is SGHRS, CDR2 YFSETQ. The germline V and J ends were trimmed by 5 bases and 6 bases, with 8 bases remaining between them. The CDR3, as DNA: TGCGCCAGCAGGGGGCGGGCTGAAGCTTTCTTT. This codes for CASRGRAEAFF. Supplemented by reference TRBV5-1 and TRBJ1-1, the full variable domain reads KAGVTQTPRYLIKTRGQQVTLSCSPISGHRSVSWYQQTPGQGLQFLFEYFSETQRNKGNFPGRFSGRQFSNSRSEMNVSTLELGDSALYLCASRGRAEAFFGQGTRLTVV.

The genes are TRBV10-2 and TRBJ2-7, with D perhaps TRBD1 or TRBD2 (6 bases each). CDR1 WSHSY and CDR2 SAAADI come from the germline V gene. V lost 6 bases and J 5 bases, leaving 8 bases between the germline ends. The CDR3 extends over 11 amino acids. In nucleotides, the CDR3 is TGCGCCAGCAGCGGGGGCCACGAGCAGTACTTC. Its translation: CASSGGHEQYF.

V is TRBV5-5 and J is TRBJ2-2, with D unresolved. The CDR3 loop spans 14 amino acids. V was trimmed by 1 base and J by 1 base, leaving 5 bases between them. Germline-derived CDR1 and CDR2 are SGHKS and YYEKEE (reference sequence). CDR3 coding DNA: TGTGCCAGCAGCTTGACTCTGAACACCGGGGAGCTGTTTTTT. Protein: CASSLTLNTGELFF.

This clone was picked up a small number of times. The V call is TRBV11-2, the J call TRBJ1-6, with TRBD1 as a possible D gene (5 bases). The CDR3 has 14 amino acids. Germline CDR1 and CDR2: SGHAT and FQNNGV. V lost 6 bases, J lost 9 bases, and 15 bases lay in between. The CDR3 reads CASRPGTIFSPLHF. CDR3 in DNA: TGTGCCAGCAGACCCGGGACGATTTTTTCACCCCTCCACTTT.

The V and J genes are TRBV7-3 and TRBJ2-1; TRBD2 matches 9 bases. V dropped 1 base and J dropped 4; count of bases not matched to a gene: 17. The CDR3 loop spans 20 amino acids. CDR1 is SGHTA, CDR2 FQGTGA, per germline. DNA of the CDR3: TGTGCCAGCAGCTTAATCGGTTCGGGCGAAGCGGGAGGCCCTTACAATGAGCAGTTCTTC. Translation gives CASSLIGSGEAGGPYNEQFF.

The chain joins TRBV7-9 to TRBJ2-5; no clear D gene. This CDR3 spans 14 amino acids. Germline loops: CDR1 SEHNR, CDR2 FQNEAQ (reference sequence). The V and J ends lost 5 bases and 5 bases respectively, with 15 bases between them. CDR3 protein: CASSPLTSSETQYF. The CDR3 bases are TGTGCCAGCAGCCCTCTCACATCTTCCGAGACCCAGTACTTC.

The chain uses TRBV28 and TRBJ1-2; 7 bases match TRBD1. Germline V gives CDR1 MDHEN, CDR2 SYDVKM. The J segment lost 5 bases and the V segment lost 4 bases, leaving 13 bases of the junction unmatched. CDR3 length equals 16 residues. CDR3 protein: CASSSTGTAYIYGYTF. CDR3 sequence (DNA): TGTGCCAGCAGTTCCACCGGGACAGCCTACATTTATGGCTACACCTTC.

CDR3 DNA sequence: TGTGCCAGCAGGGTAGCGGGAGGAGGCGAGCAGTACTTC. It yields the protein CASRVAGGGEQYF. V usage is TRBV2 and J usage is TRBJ2-7, with 10 bases fitting TRBD2. With 6 bases clipped from V and 6 bases from J, the junction kept 5 bases outside the gene matches. Germline V gives CDR1 SNHLY, CDR2 FYNNEI. CDR3 length: 13 residues.

J is TRBJ2-5 and V is TRBV5-1; weak D call: TRBD1 (6 bases). The V and J ends lost 4 bases and 0 bases respectively, with 16 bases between them. The CDR3 extends over 16 amino acids. The V gene's germline CDR1 is SGHRS and CDR2 YFSETQ. Here the CDR3 DNA reads TGCGCCAGCAGCCTCCACGGGACACAGTACCAAGAGACCCAGTACTTC. This codes for CASSLHGTQYQETQYF.